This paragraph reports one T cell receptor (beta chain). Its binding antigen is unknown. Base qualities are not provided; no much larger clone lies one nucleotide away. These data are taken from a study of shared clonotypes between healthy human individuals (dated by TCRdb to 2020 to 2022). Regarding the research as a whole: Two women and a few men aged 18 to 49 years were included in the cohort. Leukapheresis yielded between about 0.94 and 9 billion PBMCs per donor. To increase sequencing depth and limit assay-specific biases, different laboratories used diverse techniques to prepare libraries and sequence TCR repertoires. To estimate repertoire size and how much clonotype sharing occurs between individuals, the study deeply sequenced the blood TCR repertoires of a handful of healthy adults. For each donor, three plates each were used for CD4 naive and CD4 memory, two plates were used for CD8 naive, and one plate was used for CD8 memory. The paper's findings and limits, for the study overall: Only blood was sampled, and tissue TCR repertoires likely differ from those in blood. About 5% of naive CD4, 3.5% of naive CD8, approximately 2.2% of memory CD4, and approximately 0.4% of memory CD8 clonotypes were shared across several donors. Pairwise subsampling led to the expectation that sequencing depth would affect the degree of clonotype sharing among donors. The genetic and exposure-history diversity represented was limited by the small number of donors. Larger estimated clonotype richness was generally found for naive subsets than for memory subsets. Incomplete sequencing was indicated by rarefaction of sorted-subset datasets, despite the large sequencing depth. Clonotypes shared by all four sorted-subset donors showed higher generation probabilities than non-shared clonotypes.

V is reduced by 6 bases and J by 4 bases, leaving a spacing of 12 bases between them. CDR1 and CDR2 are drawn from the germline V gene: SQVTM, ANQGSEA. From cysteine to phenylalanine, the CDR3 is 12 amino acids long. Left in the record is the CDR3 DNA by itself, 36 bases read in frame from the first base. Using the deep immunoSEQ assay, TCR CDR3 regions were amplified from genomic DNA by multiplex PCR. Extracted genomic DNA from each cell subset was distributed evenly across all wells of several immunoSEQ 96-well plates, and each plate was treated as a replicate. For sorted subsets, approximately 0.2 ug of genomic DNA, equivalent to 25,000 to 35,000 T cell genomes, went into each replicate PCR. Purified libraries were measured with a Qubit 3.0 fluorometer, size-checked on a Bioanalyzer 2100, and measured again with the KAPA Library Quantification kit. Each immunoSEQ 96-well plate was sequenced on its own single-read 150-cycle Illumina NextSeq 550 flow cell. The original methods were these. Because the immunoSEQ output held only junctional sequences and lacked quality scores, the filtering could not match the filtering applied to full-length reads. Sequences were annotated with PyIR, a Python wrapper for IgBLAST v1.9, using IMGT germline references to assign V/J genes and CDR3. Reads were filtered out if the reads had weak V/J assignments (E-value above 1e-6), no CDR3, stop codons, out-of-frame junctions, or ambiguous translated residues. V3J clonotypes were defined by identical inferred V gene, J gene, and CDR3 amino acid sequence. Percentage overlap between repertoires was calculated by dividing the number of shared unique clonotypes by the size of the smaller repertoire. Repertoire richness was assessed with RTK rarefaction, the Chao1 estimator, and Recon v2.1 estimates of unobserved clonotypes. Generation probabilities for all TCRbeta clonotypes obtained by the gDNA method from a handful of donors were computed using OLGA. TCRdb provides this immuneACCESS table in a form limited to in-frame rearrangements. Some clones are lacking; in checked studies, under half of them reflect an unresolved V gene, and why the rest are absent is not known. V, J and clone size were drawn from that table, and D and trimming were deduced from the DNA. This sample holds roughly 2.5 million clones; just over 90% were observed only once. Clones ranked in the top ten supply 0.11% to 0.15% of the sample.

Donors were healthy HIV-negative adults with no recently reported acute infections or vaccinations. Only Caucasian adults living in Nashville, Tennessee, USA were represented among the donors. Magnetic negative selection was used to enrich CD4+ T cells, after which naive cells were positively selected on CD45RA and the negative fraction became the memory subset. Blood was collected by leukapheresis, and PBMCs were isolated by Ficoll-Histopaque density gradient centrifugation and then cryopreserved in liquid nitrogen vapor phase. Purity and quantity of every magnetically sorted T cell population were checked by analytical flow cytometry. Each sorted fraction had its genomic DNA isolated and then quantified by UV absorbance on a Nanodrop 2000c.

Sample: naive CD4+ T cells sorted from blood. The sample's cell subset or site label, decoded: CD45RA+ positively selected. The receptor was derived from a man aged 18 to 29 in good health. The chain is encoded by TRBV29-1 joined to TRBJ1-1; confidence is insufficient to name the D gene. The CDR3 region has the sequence CSVKGIRTEAFF. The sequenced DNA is TGCAGCGTCAAGGGTATACGCACTGAAGCTTTCTTT.